The clone carrying this TCR beta chain was picked up one time. Just one base apart from a much larger clone, this may be a read error. The data derive from a study of blood T cells in healthy people across ages. Primers used in a second PCR of roughly 7 to 12 cycles were a sample-barcoded 5' primer and a J-beta primer mix. In TCRdb, the 5' RACE reads were re-called with MiXCR into one record per CDR3 protein. The profile shows some 900,000 distinct CDR3 sequences, less than 35% of them singletons. Trimming took off 6 bases at V and 1 base at J, with 21 bases between the two ends. CDR1 is MNHNS, CDR2 SASEGT, per germline. This CDR3 spans 17 amino acids.

The gene calls are TRBV6-1 and TRBJ1-2; D uncertain. This TCR was recovered from a woman older than 75 in good health. Sequenced material: blood. CDR3 sequence reads: CASRPHSEVDGNYGYTF. The CDR3 nucleotides read TGTGCCAGCAGACCTCACTCTGAGGTGGACGGTAACTATGGCTACACCTTC.